This TCR beta chain was sequenced for a study of T cells in Graves' hyperthyroidism and ophthalmopathy. Authors of the study amplified TCR beta CDR3 regions from RNA transcripts. First-round RT-PCR with HTBI primers amplified the TCR CDR3 region. In TCRdb, the multiplex PCR reads were re-called with MiXCR into one record per CDR3 protein. The sample comprises fewer than 300,000 distinct CDR3 sequences, around a quarter of which are singletons, and roughly 24% rests with the top ten. Patients were excluded for uncontrolled infection, other autoimmune disease, pregnancy or lactation. Clinical symptoms, serum thyroxine and TRAb, thyroid ultrasound and orbital computed tomography together formed the diagnostic basis. The PBMCs had their origin in around 9.1 ml of fresh peripheral blood. This clonotype was seen many times. Its antigen is unidentified. Study-wide results and caveats: Most expanded thyroid clonotypes above 0.001 also appeared in blood.

Sequencing input: blood. The source of this sequence is a man between 40 and 49 years old with Graves' hyperthyroidism that later progressed to Graves' ophthalmopathy.

Here the CDR3 DNA reads TGCAGCGTTTTTTACTTCGGGTCAAGGGAGACCCAGTACTTC. Its protein is CSVFYFGSRETQYF. The rearrangement joins TRBV29-1 to TRBJ2-5, with D unresolved. The V gene lost 5 bases and the J gene lost 5 bases, with 18 bases spanning the gap. The CDR3 contains 14 residues. Germline V CDR1 and CDR2: SQVTM, ANQGSEA.